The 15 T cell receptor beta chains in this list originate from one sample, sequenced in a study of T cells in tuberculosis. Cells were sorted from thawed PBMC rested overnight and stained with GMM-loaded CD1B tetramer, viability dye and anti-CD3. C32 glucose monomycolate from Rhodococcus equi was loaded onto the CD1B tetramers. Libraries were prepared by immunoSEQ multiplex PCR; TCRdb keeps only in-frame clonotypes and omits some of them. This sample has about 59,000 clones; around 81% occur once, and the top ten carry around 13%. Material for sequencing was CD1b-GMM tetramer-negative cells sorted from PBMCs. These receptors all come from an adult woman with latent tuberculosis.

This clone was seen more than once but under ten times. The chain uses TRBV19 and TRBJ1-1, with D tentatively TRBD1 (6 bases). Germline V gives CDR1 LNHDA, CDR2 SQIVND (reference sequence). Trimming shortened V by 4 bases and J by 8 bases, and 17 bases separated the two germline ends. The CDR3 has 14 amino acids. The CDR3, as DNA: TGTGCCAGTAGTAGTCACAGGGAGGGGGAAGAAGCTTTCTTT. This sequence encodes CASSSHREGEEAFF.

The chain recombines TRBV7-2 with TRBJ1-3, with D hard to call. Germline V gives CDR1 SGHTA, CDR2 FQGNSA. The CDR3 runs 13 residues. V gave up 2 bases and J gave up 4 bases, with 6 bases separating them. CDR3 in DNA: TGTGCCAGCAGCTTATTAGCAGGAAACACCATATATTTT. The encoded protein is CASSLLAGNTIYF.

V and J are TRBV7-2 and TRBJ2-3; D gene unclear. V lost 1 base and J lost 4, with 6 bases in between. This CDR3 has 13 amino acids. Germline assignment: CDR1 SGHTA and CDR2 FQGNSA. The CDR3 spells CASSLEPSDTQYF. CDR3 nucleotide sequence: TGTGCCAGCAGCTTAGAGCCGTCAGATACGCAGTATTTT. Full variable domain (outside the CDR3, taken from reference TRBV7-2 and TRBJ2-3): GAGVSQSPSNKVTEKGKDVELRCDPISGHTALYWYRQSLGQGLEFLIYFQGNSAPDKSGLPSDRFSAERTGGSVSTLTIQRTQQEDSAVYLCASSLEPSDTQYFGPGTRLTVL.

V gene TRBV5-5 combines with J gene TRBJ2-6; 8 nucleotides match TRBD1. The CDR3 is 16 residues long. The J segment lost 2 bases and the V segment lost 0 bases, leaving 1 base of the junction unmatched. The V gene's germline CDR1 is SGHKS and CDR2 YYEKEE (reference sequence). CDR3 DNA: TGTGCCAGCAGCTTGGGGACAGGGACTGGGGCCAACGTCCTGACTTTC. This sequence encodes CASSLGTGTGANVLTF.

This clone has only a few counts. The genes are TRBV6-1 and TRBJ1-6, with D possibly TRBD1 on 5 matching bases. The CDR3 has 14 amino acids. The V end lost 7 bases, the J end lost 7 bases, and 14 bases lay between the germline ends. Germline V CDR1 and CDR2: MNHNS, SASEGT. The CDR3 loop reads CASTLGGGNSPLHF. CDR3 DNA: TGTGCCAGCACCCTCGGCGGGGGGAATTCACCCCTCCACTTT.

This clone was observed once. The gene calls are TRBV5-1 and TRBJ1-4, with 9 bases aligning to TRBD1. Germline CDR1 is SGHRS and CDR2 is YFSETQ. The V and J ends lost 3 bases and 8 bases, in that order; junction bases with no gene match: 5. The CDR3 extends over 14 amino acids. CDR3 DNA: TGCGCCAGCAGCTCCTGGACAGGGGAAGAAAAACTGTTTTTT. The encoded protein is CASSSWTGEEKLFF.

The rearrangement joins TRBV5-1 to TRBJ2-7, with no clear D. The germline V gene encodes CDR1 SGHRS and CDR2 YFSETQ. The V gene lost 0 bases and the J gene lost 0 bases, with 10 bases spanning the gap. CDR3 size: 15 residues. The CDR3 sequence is CASSLGASSSYEQYF. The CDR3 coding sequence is TGCGCCAGCAGCTTGGGGGCCAGCTCCTCCTACGAGCAGTACTTC.

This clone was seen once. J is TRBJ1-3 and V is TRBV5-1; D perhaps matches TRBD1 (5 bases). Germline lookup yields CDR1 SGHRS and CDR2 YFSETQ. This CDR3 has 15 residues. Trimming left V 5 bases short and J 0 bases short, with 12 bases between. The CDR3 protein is CASRNGGNSGNTIYF. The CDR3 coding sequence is TGCGCCAGCAGGAACGGGGGTAACTCTGGAAACACCATATATTTT.

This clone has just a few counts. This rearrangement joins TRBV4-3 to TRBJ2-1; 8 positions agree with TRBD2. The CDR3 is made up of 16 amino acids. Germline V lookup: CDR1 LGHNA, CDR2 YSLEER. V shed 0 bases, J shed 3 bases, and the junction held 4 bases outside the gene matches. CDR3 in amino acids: CASSQDQLAGYNEQFF. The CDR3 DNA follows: TGCGCCAGCAGCCAAGATCAGCTAGCGGGCTACAATGAGCAGTTCTTC.

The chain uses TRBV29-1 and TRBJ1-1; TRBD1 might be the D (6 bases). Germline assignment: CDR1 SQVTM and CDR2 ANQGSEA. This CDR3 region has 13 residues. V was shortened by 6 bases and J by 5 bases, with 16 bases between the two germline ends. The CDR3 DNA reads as TGCAGCGTCTCGGCACAGGGAATTACTGAAGCTTTCTTT. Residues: CSVSAQGITEAFF.

Here the CDR3 DNA reads TGTGCCAGCAGTGAACGGGCTAGCGGGAGAATTTGGTACGAGCAGTACTTC. This sequence encodes CASSERASGRIWYEQYF. V is TRBV2 and J is TRBJ2-7; TRBD2 aligns across 10 bases. The CDR3 has 17 residues. V was clipped by 2 bases and J by 4 bases; unmatched bases: 11. The germline V gene has CDR1 SNHLY and CDR2 FYNNEI.

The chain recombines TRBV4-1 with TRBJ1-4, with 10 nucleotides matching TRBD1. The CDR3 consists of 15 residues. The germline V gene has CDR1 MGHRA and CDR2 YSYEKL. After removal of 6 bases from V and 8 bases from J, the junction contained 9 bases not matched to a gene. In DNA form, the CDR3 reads TGCGCCAGCAGTGAGGCAGGGACAGGGGTGGAAAAACTGTTTTTT. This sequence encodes CASSEAGTGVEKLFF.

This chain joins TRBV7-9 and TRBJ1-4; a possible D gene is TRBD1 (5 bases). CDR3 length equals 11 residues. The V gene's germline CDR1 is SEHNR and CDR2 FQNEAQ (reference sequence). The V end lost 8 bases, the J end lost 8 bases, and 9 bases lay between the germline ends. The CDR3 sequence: CASQGGEKLFF. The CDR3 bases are TGTGCCAGCCAGGGCGGCGAAAAACTGTTTTTT.

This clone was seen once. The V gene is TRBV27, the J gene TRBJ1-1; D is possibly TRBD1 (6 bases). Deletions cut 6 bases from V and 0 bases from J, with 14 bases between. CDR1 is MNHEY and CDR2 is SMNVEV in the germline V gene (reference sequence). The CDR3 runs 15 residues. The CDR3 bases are TGTGCCAGCAGGAGGGGGGGGGCGATGAACACTGAAGCTTTCTTT. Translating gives CASRRGGAMNTEAFF.

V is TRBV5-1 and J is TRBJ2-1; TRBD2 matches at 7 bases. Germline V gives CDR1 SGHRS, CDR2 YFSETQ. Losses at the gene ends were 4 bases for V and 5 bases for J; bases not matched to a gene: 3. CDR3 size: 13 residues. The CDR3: CASSIRGDNEQFF. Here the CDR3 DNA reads TGCGCCAGCAGCATCCGGGGGGACAATGAGCAGTTCTTC.